This TCR beta chain stems from a study of blood T cell repertoires in COVID-19. The wider study: Both acute and convalescent COVID-19 samples were obtained from the United States, Italy and Spain. The cDNA or gDNA used as material had been derived from T cells, B-cell-depleted T cells, or PBMCs.

In the original workflow: Amplification of reference gene primers was used by the study to estimate nucleated cell counts. Assay: immunoSEQ multiplex PCR; the TCRdb copy retains only in-frame clones and omits some. The V and J calls and clone size are taken from that table; D and trimming were inferred from the DNA. The sample carries more than 95,000 clones, approximately 84% recorded once. Looked up from germline, CDR1 is SGHRS and CDR2 is YFSETQ. Trimming removed 6 bases from V and 5 bases from J, with 18 bases in between. The CDR3 sequence is 15 residues long. The chain couples TRBV5-1 to TRBJ2-1, with a tentative D call TRBD1 (6 bases). This TCR derives from a man in his 60s with acute or convalescent COVID-19. The sample consisted of peripheral blood. The CDR3 loop is CASMGEQGTHNEQFF. The DNA of the CDR3 is TGCGCCAGCATGGGGGAACAGGGAACTCACAATGAGCAGTTCTTC.